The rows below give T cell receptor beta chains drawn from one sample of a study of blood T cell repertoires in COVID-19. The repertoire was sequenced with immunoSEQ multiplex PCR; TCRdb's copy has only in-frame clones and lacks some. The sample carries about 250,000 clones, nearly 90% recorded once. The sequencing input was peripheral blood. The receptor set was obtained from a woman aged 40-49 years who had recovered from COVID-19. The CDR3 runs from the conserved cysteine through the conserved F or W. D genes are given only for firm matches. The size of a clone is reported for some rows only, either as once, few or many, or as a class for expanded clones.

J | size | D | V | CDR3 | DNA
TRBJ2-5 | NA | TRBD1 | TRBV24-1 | CATSAIDRDQETQYF | TGTGCCACCAGTGCCATCGACAGGGATCAAGAGACCCAGTACTTC
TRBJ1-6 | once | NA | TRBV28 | CASRTYNSPLHF | TGTGCCAGCAGGACTTATAATTCACCCCTCCACTTT
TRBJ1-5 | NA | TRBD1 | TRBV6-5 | CASSFGQDQPQHF | TGTGCCAGCAGTTTTGGACAGGACCAGCCCCAGCATTTT
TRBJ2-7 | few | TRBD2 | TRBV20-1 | CSASGLAGREQYF | TGCAGTGCTAGTGGACTAGCGGGGCGGGAGCAGTACTTC
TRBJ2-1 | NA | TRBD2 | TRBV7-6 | CASSLQLVAGGYNEQFF | TGTGCCAGCAGCCTCCAGTTAGTAGCGGGGGGATACAATGAGCAGTTCTTC
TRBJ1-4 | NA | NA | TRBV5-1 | CASSANGVEKLFF | TGCGCCAGCTCGGCAAACGGGGTTGAAAAACTGTTTTTT
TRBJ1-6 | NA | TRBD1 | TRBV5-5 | CASSGQGPPNSPLHF | TGTGCCAGCAGCGGACAGGGACCCCCTAATTCACCCCTCCACTTT
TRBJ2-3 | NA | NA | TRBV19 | CASSIFSVNTQYF | TGTGCCAGTAGTATTTTTTCGGTCAATACGCAGTATTTT
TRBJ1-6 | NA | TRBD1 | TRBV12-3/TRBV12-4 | CASSLDRAPLHF | TGTGCCAGCAGTCTCGACAGGGCACCCCTCCACTTT
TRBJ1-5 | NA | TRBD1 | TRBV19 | CATALDRGNWQPQHF | TGTGCCACTGCCTTGGACAGGGGGAATTGGCAGCCCCAGCATTTT
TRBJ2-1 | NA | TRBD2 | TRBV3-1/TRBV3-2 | CASSLGLASLNEQFF | TGTGCCAGCAGCCTCGGACTAGCCTCCCTCAATGAGCAGTTCTTC
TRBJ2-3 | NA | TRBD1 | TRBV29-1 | CSVERDRGDTQYF | TGCAGCGTTGAAAGGGACAGGGGAGATACGCAGTATTTT
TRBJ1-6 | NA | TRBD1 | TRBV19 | CATGTAYNSPLHF | TGTGCCACTGGGACAGCCTATAATTCACCCCTCCACTTT
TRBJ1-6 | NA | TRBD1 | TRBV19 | CASSRERDSNSPLHF | TGTGCCAGTAGCCGTGAACGGGACAGTAATTCACCCCTCCACTTT
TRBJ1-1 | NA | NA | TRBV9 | CASSVEGLNTEAFF | TGTGCCAGCAGCGTAGAGGGGTTGAACACTGAAGCTTTCTTT
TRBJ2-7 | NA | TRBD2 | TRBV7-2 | CASTRLAEKMGEQYF | TGTGCCAGCACCCGACTAGCGGAAAAAATGGGGGAGCAGTACTTC
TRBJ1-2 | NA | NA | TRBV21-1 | CASSEDRPRGDYGYTF | TGTGCCAGCAGCGAGGATAGACCCCGGGGAGACTATGGCTACACCTTC
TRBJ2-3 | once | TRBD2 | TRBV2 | CASITYGTSGYTDTQYF | TGTGCCAGCATCACCTACGGGACTAGCGGATACACAGATACGCAGTATTTT
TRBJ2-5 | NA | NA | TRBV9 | CASSVAGWETQYF | TGTGCCAGCAGCGTAGCGGGATGGGAGACCCAGTACTTC
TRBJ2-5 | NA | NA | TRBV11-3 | CASSTGFLETQYF | TGTGCCAGCAGCACAGGGTTTTTAGAGACCCAGTACTTC
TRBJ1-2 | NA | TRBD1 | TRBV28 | CASSLGTGNYTF | TGTGCCAGCAGTTTAGGGACAGGGAACTACACCTTC
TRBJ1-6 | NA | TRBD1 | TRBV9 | CASSGNPTGGVSPLHF | TGTGCCAGCAGCGGGAACCCGACAGGGGGAGTTTCACCCCTCCACTTT
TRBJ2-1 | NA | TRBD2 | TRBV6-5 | CASSSLAGGYNEQFF | TGTGCCAGCAGTTCGCTAGCGGGGGGCTACAATGAGCAGTTCTTC
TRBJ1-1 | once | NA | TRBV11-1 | CASSRAQGTLTEAFF | TGTGCCAGCAGCAGGGCCCAGGGGACGCTCACTGAAGCTTTCTTT
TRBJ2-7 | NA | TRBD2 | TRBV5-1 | CASRDRAGRSYEQYF | TGCGCCAGCAGAGACCGGGCCGGGAGGTCCTACGAGCAGTACTTC
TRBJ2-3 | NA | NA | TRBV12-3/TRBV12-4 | CASSLNTDTQYF | TGTGCCAGCAGTCTAAACACAGATACGCAGTATTTT
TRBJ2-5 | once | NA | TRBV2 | CARGSGLARGIQETQYF | TGTGCCCGCGGGTCGGGCCTAGCACGTGGGATTCAAGAGACCCAGTACTTC
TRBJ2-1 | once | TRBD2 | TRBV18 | CASSERGTYNEQFF | TGTGCCAGCTCTGAGCGGGGGACCTACAATGAGCAGTTCTTC
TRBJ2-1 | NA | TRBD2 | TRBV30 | CAWSRTSGDNEQFF | TGTGCCTGGAGTAGGACTAGCGGAGACAATGAGCAGTTCTTC
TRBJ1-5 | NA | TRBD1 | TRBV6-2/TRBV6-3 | CASSSGQGRDQPQHF | TGTGCCAGCAGTTCGGGACAGGGGCGCGATCAGCCCCAGCATTTT
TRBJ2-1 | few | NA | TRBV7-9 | CASSLEVAGNEQFF | TGTGCCAGCAGCTTAGAAGTTGCGGGAAATGAGCAGTTCTTC
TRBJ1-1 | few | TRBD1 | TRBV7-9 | CASSLDRVFTEAFF | TGTGCCAGCAGCCTGGACAGGGTTTTCACTGAAGCTTTCTTT
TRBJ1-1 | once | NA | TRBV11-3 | CASGRGATTEAFF | TGTGCCAGCGGACGGGGGGCTACGACTGAAGCTTTCTTT
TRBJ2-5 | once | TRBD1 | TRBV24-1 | CATSDLDRGRGETQYF | TGTGCCACCAGTGATTTGGACAGGGGGCGGGGAGAGACCCAGTACTTC
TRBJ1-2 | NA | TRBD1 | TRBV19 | CASTTRSRGQGYGYTF | TGTGCCAGTACCACACGGTCCCGCGGACAGGGTTATGGCTACACCTTC
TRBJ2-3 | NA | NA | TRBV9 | CASSALAVRDTQYF | TGTGCCAGCAGCGCACTAGCAGTGAGAGATACGCAGTATTTT
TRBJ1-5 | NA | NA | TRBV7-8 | CASSSGWQGSNQPQHF | TGTGCCAGCAGCTCCGGTTGGCAGGGAAGCAATCAGCCCCAGCATTTT
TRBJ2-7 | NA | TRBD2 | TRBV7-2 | CASSLGARGGFGGQYF | TGTGCCAGCAGCTTAGGAGCTCGGGGGGGCTTCGGTGGGCAGTACTTC
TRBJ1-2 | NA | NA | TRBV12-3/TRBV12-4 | CASGLRPGDGYTF | TGTGCCAGCGGCCTTAGACCAGGGGATGGCTACACCTTC
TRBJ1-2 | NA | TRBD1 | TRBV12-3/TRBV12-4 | CASSRPQGTGDTF | TGTGCCAGCAGCCGCCCCCAAGGGACAGGGGACACCTTC
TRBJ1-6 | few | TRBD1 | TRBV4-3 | CASSQANRGYNSPLHF | TGCGCCAGCAGCCAAGCCAACAGGGGCTATAATTCACCCCTCCACTTT
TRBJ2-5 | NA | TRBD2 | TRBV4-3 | CASSQGLAPTQYF | TGCGCCAGCAGCCAAGGACTAGCCCCGACCCAGTACTTC
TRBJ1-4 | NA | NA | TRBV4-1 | CASRPGGGANEKLFF | TGCGCCAGCAGGCCCGGGGGGGGAGCTAATGAAAAACTGTTTTTT
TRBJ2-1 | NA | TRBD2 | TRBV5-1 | CASSPAGGARNEQFF | TGCGCCAGCAGCCCGGCGGGGGGGGCTAGGAATGAGCAGTTCTTC
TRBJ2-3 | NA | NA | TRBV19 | CASSQGGTQYF | TGTGCCAGTAGTCAGGGAGGTACGCAGTATTTT
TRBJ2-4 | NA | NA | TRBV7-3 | CASSPQPGGNIQYF | TGTGCCAGCAGCCCTCAACCAGGAGGGAACATTCAGTACTTC
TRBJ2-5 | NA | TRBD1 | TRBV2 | CASPGTGVWGQETQYF | TGTGCCAGTCCCGGGACAGGGGTTTGGGGCCAAGAGACCCAGTACTTC
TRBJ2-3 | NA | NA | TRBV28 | CASSTGGITDTQYF | TGTGCCAGCAGTACTGGCGGGATCACAGATACGCAGTATTTT
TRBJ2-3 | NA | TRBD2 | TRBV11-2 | CASSLQAGGTDTQYF | TGTGCCAGCAGCCTCCAAGCGGGGGGCACAGATACGCAGTATTTT
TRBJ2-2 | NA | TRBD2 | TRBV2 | CASSDLAGVANTGELFF | TGTGCCAGCAGTGATCTAGCGGGGGTAGCGAACACCGGGGAGCTGTTTTTT
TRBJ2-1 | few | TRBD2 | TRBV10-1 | CASSVFSGGEQFF | TGCGCCAGCAGTGTTTTCAGCGGGGGTGAGCAGTTCTTC
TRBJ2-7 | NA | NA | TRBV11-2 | CASSSLIGLYEQYF | TGTGCCAGCAGCTCACTGATTGGACTATACGAGCAGTACTTC
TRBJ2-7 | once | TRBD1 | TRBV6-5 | CASTAGTGGGQYF | TGTGCCAGCACCGCCGGGACAGGGGGCGGTCAGTACTTC
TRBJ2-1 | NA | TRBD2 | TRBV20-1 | CSASGLAGGLRHEQFF | TGCAGTGCTAGTGGGTTAGCGGGGGGGCTGCGCCATGAGCAGTTCTTC
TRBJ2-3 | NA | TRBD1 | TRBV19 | CASSIAGTDTDTQYF | TGTGCCAGTAGTATAGCCGGGACAGACACAGATACGCAGTATTTT
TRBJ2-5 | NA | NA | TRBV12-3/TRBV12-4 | CASSWRGGETQYF | TGTGCCAGCAGTTGGCGGGGCGGCGAGACCCAGTACTTC
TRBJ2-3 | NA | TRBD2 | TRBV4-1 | CASSQGGSVDTQYF | TGCGCCAGCAGCCAGGGGGGGTCGGTCGATACGCAGTATTTT
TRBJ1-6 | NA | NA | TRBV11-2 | CASSFAGSNSPLHF | TGTGCCAGCAGCTTCGCAGGGTCTAATTCACCCCTCCACTTT